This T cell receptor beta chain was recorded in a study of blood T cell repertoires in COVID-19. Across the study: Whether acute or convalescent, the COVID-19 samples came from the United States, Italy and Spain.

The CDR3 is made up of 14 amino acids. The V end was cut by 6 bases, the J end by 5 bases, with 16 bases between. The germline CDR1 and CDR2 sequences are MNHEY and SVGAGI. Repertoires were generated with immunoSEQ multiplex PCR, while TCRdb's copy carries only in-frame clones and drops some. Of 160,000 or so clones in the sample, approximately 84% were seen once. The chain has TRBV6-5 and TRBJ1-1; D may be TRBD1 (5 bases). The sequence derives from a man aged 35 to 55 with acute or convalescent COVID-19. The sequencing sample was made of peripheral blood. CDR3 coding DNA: TGTGCCAGCAGCCTTAGGGGCATGGGAACTGAAGCTTTCTTT. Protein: CASSLRGMGTEAFF.